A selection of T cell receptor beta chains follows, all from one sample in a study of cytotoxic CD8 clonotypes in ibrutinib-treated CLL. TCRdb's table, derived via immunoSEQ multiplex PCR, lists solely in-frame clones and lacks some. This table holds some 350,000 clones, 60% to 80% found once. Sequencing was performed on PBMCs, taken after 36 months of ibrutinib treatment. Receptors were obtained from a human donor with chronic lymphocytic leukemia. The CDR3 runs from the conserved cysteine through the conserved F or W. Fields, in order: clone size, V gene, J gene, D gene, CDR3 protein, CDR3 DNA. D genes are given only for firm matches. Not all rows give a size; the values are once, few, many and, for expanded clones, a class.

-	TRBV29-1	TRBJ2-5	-	CSVAQRESQETQYF	TGCAGCGTCGCCCAGCGTGAGTCCCAAGAGACCCAGTACTTC
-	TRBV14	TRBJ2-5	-	CASSQGVETQYF	TGTGCCAGCAGCCAGGGTGTGGAGACCCAGTACTTC
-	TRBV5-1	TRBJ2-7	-	CASSYQRANYEQYF	TGCGCCAGCAGCTACCAGCGGGCCAACTACGAGCAGTACTTC
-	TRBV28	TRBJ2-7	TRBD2	CASSPTRLAGGPSF	TGTGCCAGCAGTCCGACTCGACTAGCGGGAGGGCCCTCCTTC
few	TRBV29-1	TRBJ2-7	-	CHKAGGVPYEQYF	TGCCACAAGGCCGGCGGGGTACCGTACGAGCAGTACTTC
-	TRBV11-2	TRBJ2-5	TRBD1	CASRGQGSEETQYF	TGTGCCAGCAGGGGACAGGGGTCGGAGGAGACCCAGTACTTC
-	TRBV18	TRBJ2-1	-	CASSPTRVYNEQFF	TGTGCCAGCTCACCGACCAGGGTTTACAATGAGCAGTTCTTC
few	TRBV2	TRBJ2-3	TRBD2	CASSKLAGPDTQYF	TGTGCCAGCAGTAAACTAGCGGGCCCAGATACGCAGTATTTT
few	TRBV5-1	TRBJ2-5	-	CASSLTNTRKETQYF	TGCGCCAGCAGCCTCACTAACACTCGGAAAGAGACCCAGTACTTC
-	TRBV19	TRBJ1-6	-	CASSIGTEVHSPLHF	TGTGCCAGTAGCATAGGTACAGAGGTACATTCACCCCTCCACTTT
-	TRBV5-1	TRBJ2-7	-	CASSPRGYEQYF	TGCGCCAGCAGCCCAAGGGGGTACGAGCAGTACTTC
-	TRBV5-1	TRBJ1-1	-	CASSLVLGGTEAFF	TGCGCCAGCAGCTTGGTCTTAGGGGGCACTGAAGCTTTCTTT
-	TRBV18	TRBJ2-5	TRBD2	CASSQQRGRETQYF	TGTGCCAGCTCACAACAGCGGGGTCGGGAGACCCAGTACTTC
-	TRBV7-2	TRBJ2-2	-	CASSFGPTNTGELFF	TGTGCCAGCAGCTTTGGGCCGACGAACACCGGGGAGCTGTTTTTT